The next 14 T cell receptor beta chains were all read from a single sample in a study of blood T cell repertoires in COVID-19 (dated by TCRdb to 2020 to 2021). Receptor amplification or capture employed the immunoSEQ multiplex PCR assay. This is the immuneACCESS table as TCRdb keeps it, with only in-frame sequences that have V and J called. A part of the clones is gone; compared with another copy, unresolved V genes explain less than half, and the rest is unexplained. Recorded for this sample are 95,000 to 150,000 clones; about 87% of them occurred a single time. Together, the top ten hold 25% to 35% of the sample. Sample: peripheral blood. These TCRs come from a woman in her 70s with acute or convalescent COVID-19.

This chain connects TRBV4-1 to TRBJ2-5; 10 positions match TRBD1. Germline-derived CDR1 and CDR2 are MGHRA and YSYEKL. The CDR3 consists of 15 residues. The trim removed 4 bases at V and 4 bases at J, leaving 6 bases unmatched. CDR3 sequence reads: CASSPGTGVSETQYF. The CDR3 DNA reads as TGCGCCAGCAGCCCCGGGACAGGGGTATCAGAGACCCAGTACTTC.

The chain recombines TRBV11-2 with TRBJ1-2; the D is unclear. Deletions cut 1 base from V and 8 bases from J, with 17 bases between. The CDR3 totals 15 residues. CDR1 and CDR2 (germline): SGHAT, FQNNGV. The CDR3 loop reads CASSLVSGNSEGYTF. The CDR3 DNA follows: TGTGCCAGCAGCTTAGTGTCCGGTAATTCGGAGGGCTACACCTTC.

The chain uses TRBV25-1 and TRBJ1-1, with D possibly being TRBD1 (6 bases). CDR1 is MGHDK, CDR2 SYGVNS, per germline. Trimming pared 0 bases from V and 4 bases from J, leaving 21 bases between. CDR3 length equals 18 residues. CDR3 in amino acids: CASSEYSGPQGRATEAFF. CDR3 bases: TGTGCCAGCAGTGAATACTCGGGCCCACAGGGAAGGGCCACTGAAGCTTTCTTT. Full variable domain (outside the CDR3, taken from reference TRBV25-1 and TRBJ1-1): EADIYQTPRYLVIGTGKKITLECSQTMGHDKMYWYQQDPGMELHLIHYSYGVNSTEKGDLSSESTVSRIRTEHFPLTLESARPSHTSQYLCASSEYSGPQGRATEAFFGQGTRLTVV.

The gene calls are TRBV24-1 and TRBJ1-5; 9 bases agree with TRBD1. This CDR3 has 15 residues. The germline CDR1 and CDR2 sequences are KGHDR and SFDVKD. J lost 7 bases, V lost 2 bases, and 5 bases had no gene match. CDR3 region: CATSDSTGGGQPQHF. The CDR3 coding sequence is TGTGCCACCAGTGATTCAACAGGGGGCGGGCAGCCCCAGCATTTT.

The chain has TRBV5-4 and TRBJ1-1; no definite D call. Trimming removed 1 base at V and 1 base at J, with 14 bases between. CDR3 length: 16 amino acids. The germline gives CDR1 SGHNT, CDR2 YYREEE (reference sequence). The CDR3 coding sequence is TGTGCCAGCAGCTTGCGGGAGGCTGTGGCGAACACTGAAGCTTTCTTT. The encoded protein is CASSLREAVANTEAFF.

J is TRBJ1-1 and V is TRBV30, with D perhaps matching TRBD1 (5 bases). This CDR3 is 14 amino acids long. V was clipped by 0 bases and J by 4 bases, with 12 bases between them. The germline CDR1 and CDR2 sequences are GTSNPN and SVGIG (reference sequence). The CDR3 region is CAWSVEGRGTEAFF. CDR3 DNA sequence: TGTGCCTGGAGTGTAGAGGGGAGGGGCACTGAAGCTTTCTTT.

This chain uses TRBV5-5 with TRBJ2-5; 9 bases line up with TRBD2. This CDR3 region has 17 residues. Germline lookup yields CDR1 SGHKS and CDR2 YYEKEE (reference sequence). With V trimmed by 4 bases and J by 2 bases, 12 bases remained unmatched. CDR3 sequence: CASSGGPGLATQETQYF. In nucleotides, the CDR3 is TGTGCCAGCAGCGGGGGACCTGGACTAGCGACACAAGAGACCCAGTACTTC.

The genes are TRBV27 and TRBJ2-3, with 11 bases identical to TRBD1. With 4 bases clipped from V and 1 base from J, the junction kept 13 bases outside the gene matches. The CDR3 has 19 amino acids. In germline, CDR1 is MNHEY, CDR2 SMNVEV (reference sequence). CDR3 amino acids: CASSSFLRTGGYRTDTQYF. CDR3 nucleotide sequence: TGTGCCAGCAGTTCCTTTCTCCGGACAGGGGGCTATCGCACAGATACGCAGTATTTT.

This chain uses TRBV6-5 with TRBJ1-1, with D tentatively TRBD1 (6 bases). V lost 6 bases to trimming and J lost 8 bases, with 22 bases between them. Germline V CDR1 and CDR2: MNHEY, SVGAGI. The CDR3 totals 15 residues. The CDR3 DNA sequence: TGTGCCAGCAGGCAAGGGGGAAGGGAGATGCCAGAAGCTTTCTTT. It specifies CASRQGGREMPEAFF.

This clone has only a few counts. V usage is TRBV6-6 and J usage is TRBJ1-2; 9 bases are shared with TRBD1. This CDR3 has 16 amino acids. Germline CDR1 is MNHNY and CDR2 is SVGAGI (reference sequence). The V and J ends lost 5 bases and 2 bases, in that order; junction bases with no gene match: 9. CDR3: CASSGLEGQGNYGYTF. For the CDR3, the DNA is TGTGCCAGCAGTGGCCTAGAAGGACAGGGGAACTATGGCTACACCTTC.

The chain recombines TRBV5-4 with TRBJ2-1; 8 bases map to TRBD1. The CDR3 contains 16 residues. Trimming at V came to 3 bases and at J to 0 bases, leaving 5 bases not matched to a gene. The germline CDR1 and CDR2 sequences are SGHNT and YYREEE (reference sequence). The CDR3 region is CASSYRTGSSYNEQFF. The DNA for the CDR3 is TGTGCCAGCAGCTATAGGACAGGGAGCTCCTACAATGAGCAGTTCTTC.

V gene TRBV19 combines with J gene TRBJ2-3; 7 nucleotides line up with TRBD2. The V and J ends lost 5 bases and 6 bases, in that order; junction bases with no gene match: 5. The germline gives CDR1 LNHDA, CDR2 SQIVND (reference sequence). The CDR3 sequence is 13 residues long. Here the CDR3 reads CASSPREADTQYF. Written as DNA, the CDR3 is TGTGCCAGTAGTCCCCGGGAGGCTGATACGCAGTATTTT.

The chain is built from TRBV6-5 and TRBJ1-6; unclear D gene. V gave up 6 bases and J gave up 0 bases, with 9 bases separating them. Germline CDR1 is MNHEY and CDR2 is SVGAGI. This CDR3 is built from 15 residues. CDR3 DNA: TGTGCCAGCAGCCGACGGAGCTCCTATAATTCACCCCTCCACTTT. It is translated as CASSRRSSYNSPLHF.

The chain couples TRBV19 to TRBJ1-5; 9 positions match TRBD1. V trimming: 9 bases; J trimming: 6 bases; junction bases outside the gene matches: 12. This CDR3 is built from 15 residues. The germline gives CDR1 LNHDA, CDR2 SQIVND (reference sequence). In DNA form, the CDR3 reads TGTGCCAGCAGCATGGGACAGGGAGGTACTCAGCCCCAGCATTTT. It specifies CASSMGQGGTQPQHF.